The next 18 T cell receptor beta chains were all read from a single sample in a study of human T cells and chemical hapten exposure. Time point reported: pre-sensitization, week 0. The treatment here: therapeutic diphenylcyclopropenone sensitization with weekly scalp DPC. TCRdb used MiXCR to reprocess the RACE reads, holding one entry per CDR3 protein. The profile shows about 380,000 distinct CDR3 sequences, 4.5% to 6% of them singletons. Sample: whole blood, taken in connection with sensitization to the hapten diphenylcyclopropenone (DPC). Receptor source: a woman aged 45 to 65 with alopecia areata. Some clones in this sample may be carry-over from other donors' samples.

The V call is TRBV29-1, the J call TRBJ1-1; possibly TRBD1 for D (5 bases). This CDR3 has 13 amino acids. Germline values: CDR1 SQVTM, CDR2 ANQGSEA. Trimming stripped 4 bases from V and 4 bases from J, with 13 bases between. CDR3 DNA: TGCAGCGTTGTCAGGGATGTTGGCACTGAAGCTTTCTTT. Protein sequence: CSVVRDVGTEAFF.

In this sample, this clonotype turned up many times. The rearrangement joins TRBV29-1 to TRBJ2-1, with D perhaps TRBD1 (6 bases). The V end was cut by 6 bases, the J end by 9 bases, with 12 bases between. The germline gives CDR1 SQVTM, CDR2 ANQGSEA. This CDR3 is 11 amino acids long. The CDR3 DNA sequence: TGCAGCGTGGGGGACATGGGTGAGCAGTTCTTC. It specifies CSVGDMGEQFF.

This clonotype has just a few counts. This rearrangement joins TRBV4-1 to TRBJ1-5; D uncertain. Germline lookup yields CDR1 MGHRA and CDR2 YSYEKL. The CDR3 consists of 14 residues. Between the trimmed V and J ends, which lost 4 bases and 4 bases, there was a span of 11 bases. The CDR3 nucleotides are TGCGCCAGCAGCCCCTACATGGGGAATCAGCCCCAGCATTTT. This translates into CASSPYMGNQPQHF.

This clonotype has at least ten counts. The chain has TRBV9 and TRBJ1-2; no clear D gene. Deletions cut 0 bases from V and 0 bases from J, with 12 bases between. The CDR3 loop spans 16 amino acids. Germline V CDR1 and CDR2: SGDLS, YYNGEE. CDR3 sequence (DNA): TGTGCCAGCAGCGTAGGAGGAACCGGTCCTAACTATGGCTACACCTTC. It is translated as CASSVGGTGPNYGYTF.

The table lists this clonotype with many counts. The chain combines TRBV28 with TRBJ1-5; D uncertain. Trimming took 4 bases from V and 7 from J, leaving 5 bases between them. CDR1 MDHEN and CDR2 SYDVKM come from the germline V gene. The CDR3 loop spans 11 amino acids. In DNA, the CDR3 is TGTGCCAGCAGTTCCTCGCAGCCCCAGCATTTT. Its translation is CASSSSQPQHF.

This chain joins TRBV12-3 or TRBV12-4 and TRBJ2-5; 8 bases line up with TRBD2. V was pared by 2 bases and J by 0 bases, with 2 bases of the junction left unmatched. The CDR3 contains 15 residues. CDR3 sequence (DNA): TGTGCCAGCAGTTTAACGGGGGGGTACCAAGAGACCCAGTACTTC. It translates to CASSLTGGYQETQYF.

This clonotype was recorded many times. The chain carries TRBV10-3 and TRBJ2-7; 7 bases map to TRBD2. CDR1 is ENHRY and CDR2 is SYGVKD in the germline V gene. This CDR3 has 15 amino acids. V shed 10 bases, J shed 1 base, and the junction held 13 bases outside the gene matches. The CDR3 bases are TGTGCCACCCGGGCCCCTACGGGGGGATCCTACGAGCAGTACTTC. It codes for CATRAPTGGSYEQYF.

This clonotype was counted at least ten times. The chain joins TRBV3-1 to TRBJ2-1; no clear D gene. The CDR3 is 13 residues long. Germline CDR1 is LGHDT and CDR2 is YNNKEL (reference sequence). Trimming cost V 1 base and J 7 bases, with 8 bases left between them. Here the CDR3 reads CASSQGVLNEQFF. The DNA of the CDR3 is TGTGCCAGCAGCCAAGGGGTTTTAAATGAGCAGTTCTTC.

This clonotype was found many times. V is TRBV7-7 and J is TRBJ2-2; 7 bases agree with TRBD1. V lost 5 bases, J lost 4 bases, and 7 bases stayed unmatched. CDR3 length: 15 residues. Germline loops: CDR1 SSHAT, CDR2 FNYEAQ (reference sequence). DNA for the CDR3: TGTGCCAGCAGCCCCACAGGGGCGGGCACCGGGGAGCTGTTTTTT. This sequence encodes CASSPTGAGTGELFF.

The chain has TRBV6-6 and TRBJ1-5; D not certain. The CDR3 is 15 residues long. The germline V and J ends were trimmed by 7 bases and 9 bases, with 22 bases remaining between them. CDR1 MNHNY and CDR2 SVGAGI come from the germline V gene (reference sequence). The CDR3 reads CASTLPGRAQRPQHF. For the CDR3, the DNA is TGTGCCAGCACCTTACCCGGGAGAGCCCAGAGGCCCCAGCATTTT.

This clonotype was recorded at least ten times. The chain couples TRBV12-3 or TRBV12-4 to TRBJ2-7; TRBD2 matches 12 bases. CDR3 length: 15 residues. V lost 5 bases, J lost 2 bases, and 4 bases stayed unmatched. This chain's CDR3 is CASSKTSGGTYEQYF. CDR3 in DNA: TGTGCCAGCAGTAAGACTAGCGGGGGAACCTACGAGCAGTACTTC.

This clonotype was seen at least ten times. The CDR3 DNA reads TGTGCCAGCGGAACAGGGGGCTACGAGCAGTACTTC. It yields the protein CASGTGGYEQYF. This chain links TRBV27 with TRBJ2-7, with TRBD1 matching 8 bases. Germline V gene data show CDR1 as MNHEY and CDR2 as SMNVEV (reference sequence). The CDR3 extends over 12 amino acids. The ends lost 8 bases at V and 3 bases at J; junction bases unmatched: 3.

This clonotype was found many times. DNA of the CDR3: TGTGCCAGCAGCTTGGCCCAGGGGAGCTACACCTTC. It encodes CASSLAQGSYTF. V gene TRBV5-8 combines with J gene TRBJ1-2, with a tentative D call TRBD1 (6 bases). Per the germline V gene, CDR1 is SGHTS and CDR2 is YDEGEE. CDR3 length: 12 residues. Between the trimmed V and J ends, which lost 0 bases and 9 bases, there was a span of 9 bases.

This clonotype was recorded a few times. The chain recombines TRBV7-2 with TRBJ1-6; 7 bases map to TRBD1. The CDR3 length is 13 residues. Germline CDR1 and CDR2: SGHTA and FQGNSA. V was pared by 2 bases and J by 16 bases, with 8 bases of the junction left unmatched. CDR3 region: CASSLLQGGRLHF. CDR3 DNA sequence: TGTGCCAGCAGCTTACTTCAAGGGGGCCGTCTCCACTTT.

The CDR3: CASSPLMDTEAFF. In DNA, the CDR3 is TGCGCCAGCAGCCCCCTGATGGACACTGAAGCTTTCTTT. V usage is TRBV5-1 and J usage is TRBJ1-1; no clear D. Germline V CDR1 and CDR2: SGHRS, YFSETQ. This CDR3 contains 13 residues. The germline V and J ends were trimmed by 4 bases and 3 bases, with 10 bases remaining between them. Using reference TRBV5-1 and TRBJ1-1 for the parts outside the CDR3, the full variable domain is KAGVTQTPRYLIKTRGQQVTLSCSPISGHRSVSWYQQTPGQGLQFLFEYFSETQRNKGNFPGRFSGRQFSNSRSEMNVSTLELGDSALYLCASSPLMDTEAFFGQGTRLTVV.

The chain couples TRBV5-1 to TRBJ1-4; unclear D gene. The CDR3 length is 13 residues. V lost 5 bases to trimming and J lost 7 bases, with 12 bases between them. Looked up from germline, CDR1 is SGHRS and CDR2 is YFSETQ. CDR3 in amino acids: CASRSDGREKLFF. As DNA, the CDR3 is TGCGCCAGCAGATCCGACGGGCGTGAAAAACTGTTTTTT.

This clonotype came up many times. V usage is TRBV6-2 or TRBV6-3 and J usage is TRBJ2-3, with 8 bases aligning to TRBD2. The CDR3 length is 15 residues. J lost 4 bases, V lost 8 bases, and 11 bases had no gene match. The germline gives CDR1 MNHEY, CDR2 SVGEGT. The CDR3 bases are TGTGCCAGCGGTCTTAGAAGCGGGGGTGCAGATACGCAGTATTTT. Its translation: CASGLRSGGADTQYF.

This clonotype showed up just a few times. CDR3 sequence (DNA): TGCAGTGCTAGAGATTACCGGGGCTGGACTGAAGCTTTCTTT. Amino acid sequence: CSARDYRGWTEAFF. The chain combines TRBV20-1 with TRBJ1-1; possible D gene TRBD1, 5 bases. Trimming left V 0 bases short and J 5 bases short, with 13 bases between. The CDR3 runs to 14 residues. Germline lookup yields CDR1 DFQATT and CDR2 SNEGSKA (reference sequence).